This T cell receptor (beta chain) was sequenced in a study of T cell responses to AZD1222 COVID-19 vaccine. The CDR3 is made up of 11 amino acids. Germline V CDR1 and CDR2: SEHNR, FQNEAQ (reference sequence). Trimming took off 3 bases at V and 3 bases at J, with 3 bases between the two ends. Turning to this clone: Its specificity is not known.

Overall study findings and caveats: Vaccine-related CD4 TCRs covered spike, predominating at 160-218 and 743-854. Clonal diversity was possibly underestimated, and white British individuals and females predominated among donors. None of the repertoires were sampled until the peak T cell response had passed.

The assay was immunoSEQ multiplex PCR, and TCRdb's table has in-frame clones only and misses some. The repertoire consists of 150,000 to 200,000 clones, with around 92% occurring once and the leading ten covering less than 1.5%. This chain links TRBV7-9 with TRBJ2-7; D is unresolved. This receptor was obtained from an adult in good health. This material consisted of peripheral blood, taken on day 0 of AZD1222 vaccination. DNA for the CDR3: TGTGCCAGCAGCTTGGACTACGAGCAGTACTTC. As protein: CASSLDYEQYF.